The 5 T cell receptor beta chains listed next were all sequenced from one sample in a study of cytomegalovirus exposure and HLA in healthy donors. Researchers ran the PCR with 60 Vbeta and 13 Jbeta primers. Profiled with immunoSEQ multiplex PCR; TCRdb holds only in-frame clones, not every one. The listing records around 140,000 clones. The sample taken for sequencing was PBMCs. These receptors all stem from a woman between 18 and 30 years old in good health and CMV-seronegative.

V gene TRBV4-2 combines with J gene TRBJ2-3; D is undetermined. With 4 bases removed from V and 0 bases from J, the gap between germline ends came to 8 bases. Germline CDR1 and CDR2: LGHNA and YNFKEQ. The CDR3 is 14 amino acids. CDR3 in amino acids: CASSLRASTDTQYF. Written as DNA, the CDR3 is TGTGCCAGCAGCCTTCGAGCTAGCACAGATACGCAGTATTTT.

The chain is built from TRBV6-5 and TRBJ1-1; the match to TRBD1 covers 7 bases. V trimming: 2 bases; J trimming: 2 bases; junction bases outside the gene matches: 8. Germline CDR1 and CDR2: MNHEY and SVGAGI. CDR3 size: 16 residues. The CDR3 region has the DNA TGTGCCAGCAGTTACCATCCGGGACAGAGAAACACTGAAGCTTTCTTT. Residues: CASSYHPGQRNTEAFF.

The V and J genes are TRBV4-1 and TRBJ2-7; maybe TRBD1 (6 bases). The germline V gene encodes CDR1 MGHRA and CDR2 YSYEKL. This CDR3 is 15 amino acids long. Between the trimmed V and J ends, which lost 0 bases and 3 bases, there was a span of 12 bases. The CDR3, as DNA: TGCGCCAGCAGCCAAGAACCCAAACAGGGCTACGAGCAGTACGTC. Translated, it gives CASSQEPKQGYEQYV.

To note about this clone: A read error may produce the germline difference seen at one junction end. The CDR3: CASSLGGRGDF. The CDR3 DNA sequence: TGTGCCAGCAGCTTAGGTGGCAGGGGGGACTTC. The chain carries TRBV7-9 and TRBJ1-2; 7 nucleotides align to TRBD1. The CDR3 loop spans 11 amino acids. In germline, CDR1 is SEHNR, CDR2 FQNEAQ (reference sequence).

The chain recombines TRBV29-1 with TRBJ2-3; 15 bases are a match to TRBD2. Germline V gene data show CDR1 as SQVTM and CDR2 as ANQGSEA. With V trimmed by 6 bases and J by 6 bases, 1 base remained unmatched. This CDR3 has 13 residues. The CDR3 region is CSVGTSGRDTQYF. DNA for the CDR3: TGCAGCGTCGGGACTAGCGGGAGGGATACGCAGTATTTT.